What follows are 28 T cell receptor beta chains derived from one specimen sequenced in a study of cytomegalovirus exposure and HLA in healthy donors. Sequencing was performed with immunoSEQ multiplex PCR; in TCRdb, only in-frame clones are kept and a portion is missing. Here the sample spans 50,000 to 80,000 clones, around 88% being singletons. The sample taken for sequencing was PBMCs. These receptors were taken from a young woman in good health and CMV-seronegative.

The V call is TRBV7-9, the J call TRBJ2-5, with 8 bases aligning to TRBD2. The V and J ends lost 5 bases and 2 bases, in that order; junction bases with no gene match: 7. CDR1 is SEHNR and CDR2 is FQNEAQ in the germline V gene (reference sequence). This CDR3 has 15 amino acids. The CDR3 nucleotides read TGTGCCAGCAGCCCTTTTGTAGCGGGGCAAGAGACCCAGTACTTC. Its translation is CASSPFVAGQETQYF.

At least ten counts were recorded for this clone. The rearrangement links TRBV18 to TRBJ2-3, with TRBD1 as a possible D gene (6 bases). Germline CDR1 KGHSH, CDR2 LQKENI. The germline V and J ends were trimmed by 8 bases and 0 bases, with 12 bases remaining between them. The CDR3 is made up of 14 amino acids. The CDR3 nucleotides read TGTGCCAGCAAACTAGGGGGTAGCACAGATACGCAGTATTTT. It yields the protein CASKLGGSTDTQYF.

The V gene is TRBV30, the J gene TRBJ1-3; maybe TRBD1 (5 bases). Germline CDR1 GTSNPN, CDR2 SVGIG (reference sequence). CDR3 size: 15 residues. The ends were cut back, 0 bases at V and 4 bases at J, with 13 bases in the middle. CDR3 sequence reads: CAWSVYRISGNTIYF. Written as DNA, the CDR3 is TGTGCCTGGAGTGTTTACAGGATATCGGGAAACACCATATATTTT.

This clone came up a few times. The rearrangement uses TRBV7-2 and TRBJ2-7; D possibly corresponds to TRBD1 (6 bases). The V end was cut by 7 bases, the J end by 4 bases, with 20 bases between. Per germline, CDR1 SGHTA and CDR2 FQGNSA. The CDR3 is 15 amino acids. The CDR3 coding sequence is TGTGCCAGCACCCTAGCAGGACAGCTACCTTACGAGCAGTACTTC. Translating it yields CASTLAGQLPYEQYF. The full variable domain, completed using reference TRBV7-2 and TRBJ2-7, is GAGVSQSPSNKVTEKGKDVELRCDPISGHTALYWYRQSLGQGLEFLIYFQGNSAPDKSGLPSDRFSAERTGGSVSTLTIQRTQQEDSAVYLCASTLAGQLPYEQYFGPGTRLTVT.

The J gene is TRBJ2-1, the V gene TRBV2; 10 bases align to TRBD2. Per the germline V gene, CDR1 is SNHLY and CDR2 is FYNNEI. The CDR3 has 15 residues. The ends lost 4 bases at V and 9 bases at J; junction bases unmatched: 9. CDR3 DNA sequence: TGTGCCAGCAGTGCCCCTAGCGGGAGAGGCGGTGAGCAGTTCTTC. Its translation: CASSAPSGRGGEQFF. The full variable domain, completed using reference TRBV2 and TRBJ2-1, is EPEVTQTPSHQVTQMGQEVILRCVPISNHLYFYWYRQILGQKVEFLVSFYNNEISEKSEIFDDQFSVERPDGSNFTLKIRSTKLEDSAMYFCASSAPSGRGGEQFFGPGTRLTVL.

The chain's CDR3 is CASSLRAGYRNTIYF. Written as DNA, the CDR3 is TGTGCCAGCAGTTTAAGGGCAGGGTATAGAAACACCATATATTTT. J is TRBJ1-3 and V is TRBV27, with a weak D call TRBD1 (5 bases). There are 15 residues in the CDR3. V dropped 2 bases and J dropped 5 bases, with 13 bases sitting between them. Per germline, CDR1 MNHEY and CDR2 SMNVEV (reference sequence).

The chain joins TRBV7-8 to TRBJ1-1; a weak D match, TRBD1 (5 bases). The V gene lost 8 bases and the J gene lost 5 bases, with 36 bases spanning the gap. Germline CDR1 SGHVS, CDR2 FQNEAQ. CDR3 length equals 20 residues. CDR3 loop: CASRKDMSLAKPLPGTEAFF. The CDR3 DNA is TGTGCCAGCCGCAAGGACATGTCCCTGGCCAAGCCCCTCCCTGGGACTGAAGCTTTCTTT.

The chain recombines TRBV6-5 with TRBJ1-2; tentatively, D is TRBD1 (6 bases). CDR3 length equals 14 residues. Deletions cut 4 bases from V and 8 bases from J, with 17 bases between. Germline V gene sequence: CDR1 MNHEY, CDR2 SVGAGI. CDR3 DNA: TGTGCCAGCAGTTCGGGGGGCCGCACTGGAGGCTACACCTTC. Residues: CASSSGGRTGGYTF.

The chain employs TRBV5-1 and TRBJ2-7, with D maybe TRBD2 (6 bases). This CDR3 is built from 14 residues. V lost 5 bases to trimming and J lost 6 bases, with 18 bases between them. The V gene's germline CDR1 is SGHRS and CDR2 YFSETQ. The CDR3 loop reads CASRAAASAGEQYF. The CDR3 region has the DNA TGCGCCAGCAGGGCGGCGGCTAGCGCTGGCGAGCAGTACTTC.

The CDR3 protein is CASSSTGNMGGYTF. The DNA for the CDR3 is TGCGCCAGCAGCTCCACAGGAAATATGGGTGGCTACACCTTC. This rearrangement joins TRBV5-1 to TRBJ1-2, with D maybe TRBD1 (5 bases). The CDR3 has 14 amino acids. CDR1 and CDR2 from the germline V gene are SGHRS and YFSETQ. Trimming shortened V by 3 bases and J by 7 bases, and 16 bases separated the two germline ends.

The chain is built from TRBV5-3 and TRBJ2-1; 9 bases line up with TRBD2. TRBV5-3 is known as an ORF, though its function is uncertain. The CDR3 covers 14 residues. With V trimmed by 4 bases and J by 8 bases, 7 bases remained unmatched. The CDR3 reads CARSLAGPGDEQFF. The CDR3 DNA follows: TGTGCCAGAAGCCTAGCGGGGCCTGGCGATGAGCAGTTCTTC.

The J gene is TRBJ2-7, the V gene TRBV18; 8 bases line up with TRBD1. V lost 2 bases and J lost 5; bases outside the gene matches: 8. The CDR3 is 15 residues long. CDR1 and CDR2 from the germline V gene are KGHSH and LQKENI. The CDR3 DNA follows: TGTGCCAGCTCACCAGGGGGGACGGGACAGGACGAGCAGTACTTC. Protein product: CASSPGGTGQDEQYF.

The CDR3 region has the DNA TGTGCCAGCACCCGGACAAGATCGAACACTGAAGCTTTCTTT. Residues: CASTRTRSNTEAFF. This rearrangement joins TRBV5-5 to TRBJ1-1; TRBD1 might be the D (5 bases). CDR3 length: 14 amino acids. Germline CDR1 reads SGHKS; CDR2 reads YYEKEE (reference sequence). V lost 6 bases and J 1 base, leaving 13 bases between the germline ends.

The rearrangement uses TRBV5-8 and TRBJ2-1; 8 nucleotides line up with TRBD2. Per the germline V gene, CDR1 is SGHTS and CDR2 is YDEGEE. Trimming took 9 bases from V and 2 from J; bases not matched to a gene: 4. The CDR3 covers 13 residues. CDR3 protein: CATTGGAYNEQFF. DNA of the CDR3: TGTGCCACCACGGGGGGGGCCTACAATGAGCAGTTCTTC.

The J gene is TRBJ1-5, the V gene TRBV18; 7 bases align to TRBD1. From germline, CDR1 is KGHSH and CDR2 LQKENI. V trimming: 1 base; J trimming: 5 bases; junction bases outside the gene matches: 8. The CDR3 is 16 residues long. CDR3 sequence reads: CASSPLAGGDYQPQHF. The CDR3 nucleotides are TGTGCCAGCTCACCACTGGCAGGGGGTGATTATCAGCCCCAGCATTTT. Looking up the rest from reference TRBV18 and TRBJ1-5 gives the full variable domain: NAGVMQNPRHLVRRRGQEARLRCSPMKGHSHVYWYRQLPEEGLKFMVYLQKENIIDESGMPKERFSAEFPKEGPSILRIQQVVRGDSAAYFCASSPLAGGDYQPQHFGDGTRLSIL.

The chain combines TRBV30 with TRBJ1-1; perhaps TRBD1 as D (6 bases). V gave up 5 bases and J gave up 6 bases, with 16 bases separating them. Germline V gene sequence: CDR1 GTSNPN, CDR2 SVGIG (reference sequence). The CDR3 contains 13 residues. The CDR3 is CAWGVNRDAEAFF. The CDR3 DNA follows: TGTGCCTGGGGGGTGAACAGGGACGCTGAAGCTTTCTTT. The entire variable domain, with the rest obtained from reference TRBV30 and TRBJ1-1, is as follows: SQTIHQWPATLVQPVGSPLSLECTVEGTSNPNLYWYRQAAGRGLQLLFYSVGIGQISSEVPQNLSASRPQDRQFILSSKKLLLSDSGFYLCAWGVNRDAEAFFGQGTRLTVV.

The chain has TRBV7-2 and TRBJ1-1, with D hard to call. This CDR3 is 16 amino acids long. The V end lost 2 bases, the J end lost 4 bases, and 17 bases lay between the germline ends. The V gene's germline CDR1 is SGHTA and CDR2 FQGNSA. This CDR3 is CASSLKAVAVGTEAFF. In nucleotides, the CDR3 is TGTGCCAGCAGCTTAAAGGCGGTGGCGGTTGGCACTGAAGCTTTCTTT.

V gene TRBV7-6 combines with J gene TRBJ2-1, with 9 bases that match TRBD2. Germline CDR1 and CDR2: SGHVS and FNYEAQ. The length of the CDR3 is 15 residues. J lost 1 base, V lost 5 bases, and 3 bases had no gene match. CDR3 in amino acids: CASSESGGSYNEQFF. The CDR3 region has the DNA TGTGCCAGCAGCGAAAGCGGGGGGTCCTACAATGAGCAGTTCTTC.

The chain combines TRBV4-3 with TRBJ1-2; 10 bases match TRBD1. The CDR3 contains 16 residues. The V gene end was trimmed by 4 bases and the J gene end by 6 bases; junction bases not matched to a gene: 11. The germline V gene has CDR1 LGHNA and CDR2 YSLEER. The CDR3 DNA is TGCGCCAGCAGCCCTGCGACAGGGGGCGCTTCTCATGGCTACACCTTC. Translated, it gives CASSPATGGASHGYTF.

J is TRBJ2-1 and V is TRBV13; D is possibly TRBD1 (5 bases). Trimming left V 5 bases short and J 12 bases short, with 17 bases between. Germline values: CDR1 PRHDT, CDR2 FYEKMQ (reference sequence). The CDR3 consists of 13 residues. In DNA, the CDR3 is TGTGCCAGCAGCACCAGGGTTAGGGGTGGGCAGTTCTTC. The encoded protein is CASSTRVRGGQFF.

The gene calls are TRBV15 and TRBJ2-7, with D possibly being TRBD1 (5 bases). Germline V gives CDR1 LNHNV, CDR2 YYDKDF (reference sequence). This CDR3 region has 13 residues. Trimming cost V 1 base and J 3 bases, with 7 bases left between them. Here the CDR3 reads CATSRARVYEQYF. CDR3 coding DNA: TGTGCCACCAGCAGAGCCAGGGTCTACGAGCAGTACTTC. The full variable domain, with the rest looked up from reference TRBV15 and TRBJ2-7, is DAMVIQNPRYQVTQFGKPVTLSCSQTLNHNVMYWYQQKSSQAPKLLFHYYDKDFNNEADTPDNFQSRRPNTSFCFLDIRSPGLGDTAMYLCATSRARVYEQYFGPGTRLTVT.

The chain couples TRBV9 to TRBJ1-2, with D unresolved. The CDR3 is made up of 13 amino acids. V was trimmed by 0 bases and J by 0 bases, leaving 3 bases between them. Germline loops: CDR1 SGDLS, CDR2 YYNGEE. The CDR3 nucleotides are TGTGCCAGCAGCGTAGATACTAACTATGGCTACACCTTC. It is translated as CASSVDTNYGYTF.

This clone has only one observation. The chain couples TRBV7-9 to TRBJ2-5, with D possibly being TRBD2 (6 bases). CDR3 length equals 15 residues. Trimming removed 2 bases at V and 2 bases at J, with 12 bases between. Germline V gives CDR1 SEHNR, CDR2 FQNEAQ (reference sequence). The CDR3 DNA reads TGTGCCAGCAGCTTACAGGGAGGACTTCAAGAGACCCAGTACTTC. Protein product: CASSLQGGLQETQYF.

This rearrangement joins TRBV2 to TRBJ2-5, with TRBD2 identical over 9 bases. CDR3 length: 15 amino acids. With V trimmed by 2 bases and J by 4 bases, 5 bases remained unmatched. Germline assignment: CDR1 SNHLY and CDR2 FYNNEI. The CDR3 nucleotides read TGTGCCAGCAGTGAATGGCGGGAGGGCCTAGAGACCCAGTACTTC. Its translation: CASSEWREGLETQYF.

J is TRBJ2-1 and V is TRBV5-1; 7 bases are shared with TRBD2. Germline V lookup: CDR1 SGHRS, CDR2 YFSETQ. The CDR3 is made up of 17 amino acids. Losses at the gene ends were 1 base for V and 2 bases for J; bases not matched to a gene: 9. The CDR3 protein is CASSLTSGTTAYNEQFF. CDR3 nucleotides: TGCGCCAGCAGCTTGACATCCGGGACTACCGCCTACAATGAGCAGTTCTTC.

The rearrangement joins TRBV2 to TRBJ2-5; 12 nucleotides match TRBD2. CDR1 is SNHLY, CDR2 FYNNEI, per germline. This CDR3 is 15 amino acids long. The V segment lost 3 bases and the J segment 6 bases; nucleotides outside the gene matches: 5. The CDR3 protein is CASSEGTSGLKTQYF. As DNA, the CDR3 is TGTGCCAGCAGTGAGGGGACTAGCGGGTTAAAGACCCAGTACTTC.

The chain links TRBV5-1 to TRBJ1-2; D might be TRBD1 (5 bases). Germline assignment: CDR1 SGHRS and CDR2 YFSETQ. Trimming removed 1 base at V and 8 bases at J, with 18 bases between. The CDR3 contains 15 residues. The CDR3: CASSLTVGEGRGYTF. For the CDR3, the DNA is TGCGCCAGCAGCTTGACGGTGGGGGAGGGAAGAGGCTACACCTTC.

This clone was detected only once. The chain uses TRBV27 and TRBJ2-2; D remains ambiguous. The CDR3 runs 15 residues. The V gene lost 6 bases and the J gene lost 2 bases, with 13 bases spanning the gap. Germline loops: CDR1 MNHEY, CDR2 SMNVEV (reference sequence). The CDR3: CASSLSVLNTGELFF. CDR3 DNA sequence: TGTGCCAGCAGCCTATCGGTGCTTAACACCGGGGAGCTGTTTTTT.